This T cell receptor beta chain came from a study of shared clonotypes between healthy human individuals. Whole-study results and caveats: Larger estimated richness was generally seen in naive subsets than in memory subsets. In contrast to clonotypes shared by all four donors, non-shared clonotypes had lower generation probabilities.

With respect to this clone: The target antigen is unknown.

Trimming cost V 3 bases and J 5 bases, with 13 bases left between them. The length of the CDR3 is 14 residues. Germline loops: CDR1 PRHDT, CDR2 FYEKMQ (reference sequence). Clones were sequenced by immunoSEQ multiplex PCR, and TCRdb holds only the in-frame ones, with some missing. This table holds under 2,000,000 clones, approximately 94% found once. In the naive CD8 group, cells lacked CD45RO and were positively selected for CCR7, so terminally differentiated effector memory CD45RA+ cells were left out. This TCR was sampled from a man aged 18-30 years in good health. Sequenced material: naive CD8+ T cells sorted from blood. The rearrangement uses TRBV13 and TRBJ1-1; maybe TRBD1 (6 bases). CDR3 in DNA: TGTGCCAGCAGCTTTGGGGGGCAGGGAACTGAAGCTTTCTTT. Translated, it gives CASSFGGQGTEAFF.